The rows below give T cell receptor beta chains drawn from one sample of a study of control samples from healthy donors and cancer patients. TCRdb's copy holds only in-frame clones and misses some; the assay was immunoSEQ multiplex PCR. This table holds roughly 170,000 clones, approximately 92% found once. Input material: blood. Receptors were obtained from a woman aged 40 to 50 in good health. Both conserved end residues are part of each CDR3. The D gene is left open where the match is weak. Clone size is shown for a subset of rows, as once, few, many or a class of expanded clone.

clone_size d_call j_call v_call cdr3_aa cdr3_nt
. . TRBJ2-5 TRBV5-5 CASSLAVQETQYF TGTGCCAGCAGCTTGGCGGTCCAAGAGACCCAGTACTTC
. . TRBJ1-1 TRBV10-1 CASSDRVGDTEAFF TGCGCCAGCAGTGACCGCGTGGGGGACACTGAAGCTTTCTTT
. . TRBJ1-1 TRBV5-6 CASSRLVRESHTEAFF TGTGCCAGCAGCCGTTTAGTCAGGGAGAGCCACACTGAAGCTTTCTTT
. . TRBJ2-2 TRBV5-1 CASSPLPNTGELFF TGCGCCAGCAGCCCCCTGCCGAACACCGGGGAGCTGTTTTTT
. . TRBJ2-7 TRBV3-1/TRBV3-2 CASGLDREGEQYF TGTGCCAGCGGATTGGACAGGGAGGGCGAGCAGTACTTC
. TRBD2 TRBJ2-1 TRBV28 CASSSSRGGGYNEQFF TGTGCCAGCAGTTCCTCTCGGGGCGGGGGGTACAATGAGCAGTTCTTC
. . TRBJ1-1 TRBV6-1 CASSESPAAFF TGTGCCAGCAGTGAATCTCCTGCAGCTTTCTTT
once . TRBJ1-2 TRBV11-2 CASSLVGYGYTF TGTGCCAGCAGCTTAGTAGGGTATGGCTACACCTTC
. . TRBJ1-3 TRBV10-3 CAISVRGTSSGNTIYF TGTGCCATCAGTGTGCGGGGTACCTCCTCTGGAAACACCATATATTTT
. . TRBJ2-3 TRBV12-3/TRBV12-4 CASTGGNTQYF TGTGCCAGTACAGGCGGAAATACGCAGTATTTT
. . TRBJ1-1 TRBV7-9 CASSPPGGRGNTEAFF TGTGCCAGCAGCCCGCCCGGGGGCAGGGGTAACACTGAAGCTTTCTTT
. . TRBJ1-4 TRBV5-1 CASTPGAEGEKLFF TGCGCCAGCACCCCCGGCGCGGAGGGTGAAAAACTGTTTTTT
. . TRBJ1-3 TRBV7-9 CASSLLGLSGNTIYF TGTGCCAGCAGCTTATTGGGGTTATCTGGAAACACCATATATTTT
. TRBD2 TRBJ2-5 TRBV9 CASSATSGTTLETQYF TGTGCCAGCAGCGCGACTAGCGGAACGACCCTTGAGACCCAGTACTTC
. . TRBJ2-3 TRBV2 CASTLGQLDTQYF TGTGCCAGCACCTTAGGACAGTTGGATACGCAGTATTTT
once . TRBJ1-1 TRBV7-9 CASSFPAFF TGTGCCAGCAGCTTCCCAGCTTTCTTT
. TRBD1 TRBJ1-4 TRBV27 CASRPRQGRVEKLFF TGTGCCAGCAGACCCAGACAGGGGCGGGTTGAAAAACTGTTTTTT
. . TRBJ2-2 TRBV7-3 CASSFASLTGELFF TGTGCCAGCAGCTTCGCTAGCCTGACCGGGGAGCTGTTTTTT
. . TRBJ2-3 TRBV3-1/TRBV3-2 CASSPGQGPTDTQYF TGTGCCAGCAGCCCGGGGCAGGGCCCCACAGATACGCAGTATTTT
. . TRBJ2-5 TRBV18 CASSPAGQRTRETQYF TGTGCCAGCTCGCCCGCGGGACAGCGAACGAGGGAGACCCAGTACTTC
. . TRBJ1-4 TRBV6-1 CASSEAPGRVTNEKLFF TGTGCCAGCAGTGAAGCTCCGGGCAGGGTAACTAATGAAAAACTGTTTTTT
. TRBD1 TRBJ2-5 TRBV6-5 CASSYSEPRQGETQYF TGTGCCAGCAGTTACTCCGAACCGAGACAGGGAGAGACCCAGTACTTC
. TRBD2 TRBJ2-2 TRBV14 CASSLNGGAWTGELFF TGTGCCAGCAGCTTGAACGGGGGGGCCTGGACCGGGGAGCTGTTTTTT
. . TRBJ1-1 TRBV5-6 CASNGGSNTEAFF TGTGCCAGCAACGGAGGCTCGAACACTGAAGCTTTCTTT
. . TRBJ1-1 TRBV6-5 CASRSYAVGTEAFF TGTGCCAGCAGATCGTACGCCGTCGGGACTGAAGCTTTCTTT
. TRBD1 TRBJ1-4 TRBV3-1/TRBV3-2 CASSHHRTGSNEKLFF TGTGCCAGCAGCCACCACCGGACAGGGAGTAATGAAAAACTGTTTTTT
. . TRBJ1-2 TRBV18 CASSPNRDVGYTF TGTGCCAGCTCACCCAACAGGGACGTAGGCTACACCTTC
. . TRBJ1-3 TRBV4-2 CASSQVRVKTGNTIYF TGTGCCAGCAGCCAAGTGAGGGTAAAAACTGGAAACACCATATATTTT
. . TRBJ1-2 TRBV18 CASSPDSYYGYTF TGTGCCAGCTCACCGGACAGTTACTATGGCTACACCTTC
. . TRBJ1-2 TRBV11-2 CASSSDQGGNYGYTF TGTGCCAGCAGCTCCGATCAAGGCGGCAACTATGGCTACACCTTC
. TRBD2 TRBJ2-3 TRBV7-6 CASSLGGGPTDTQYF TGTGCCAGCAGCTTAGGCGGGGGGCCAACAGATACGCAGTATTTT
. . TRBJ1-4 TRBV25-1 CASSEQGNEKLFF TGTGCCAGCAGTGAACAGGGGAATGAAAAACTGTTTTTT
once . TRBJ1-1 TRBV19 CGSRLNTEAFF TGTGGCTCCCGCTTGAACACTGAAGCTTTCTTT
once . TRBJ2-7 TRBV27 CASSPWGRQYEQYF TGTGCCAGCAGTCCCTGGGGCCGACAGTACGAGCAGTACTTC
. TRBD1 TRBJ2-1 TRBV11-2 CASSFSQGVNEQFF TGTGCCAGCAGCTTTAGCCAGGGGGTCAATGAGCAGTTCTTC
. TRBD1 TRBJ1-3 TRBV4-1 CASSQGQGVSGNTIYF TGCGCCAGCAGCCAAGGACAGGGGGTCTCTGGAAACACCATATATTTT
once . TRBJ2-3 TRBV9 CASSVAGRGASDTQYF TGTGCCAGCAGCGTAGCCGGCAGGGGGGCGTCAGATACGCAGTATTTT
. . TRBJ1-1 TRBV11-3 CASSFQWNTEAFF TGTGCCAGCAGCTTCCAGTGGAACACTGAAGCTTTCTTT
. . TRBJ1-1 TRBV7-8 CASSPGGAPEAFF TGTGCCAGCAGCCCCGGGGGGGCCCCTGAAGCTTTCTTT
. . TRBJ1-2 TRBV10-3 CAISEGGSNYGYTF TGTGCCATCAGTGAGGGCGGCAGTAACTATGGCTACACCTTC
once TRBD1 TRBJ1-1 TRBV29-1 CSAAQGTNTEAFF TGCAGCGCCGCACAGGGGACCAACACTGAAGCTTTCTTT
. . TRBJ2-1 TRBV5-1 CASSRTGGGYNEQFF TGCGCCAGCAGCCGTACAGGTGGAGGCTACAATGAGCAGTTCTTC
. TRBD1 TRBJ2-1 TRBV11-2 CASSFTTGGSYNEQFF TGTGCCAGCAGCTTCACTACAGGGGGCTCGTACAATGAGCAGTTCTTC
few . TRBJ2-5 TRBV5-1 CASSLNLETQYF TGCGCCAGCAGCTTGAATCTGGAGACCCAGTACTTC
. TRBD2 TRBJ2-5 TRBV23-1 CASIQKPVWGGQETQYF TGCGCCAGCATCCAAAAACCCGTATGGGGGGGACAAGAGACCCAGTACTTC
once . TRBJ1-3 TRBV2 CASSASGVSGNTIYF TGTGCCAGCAGTGCCTCGGGGGTCTCTGGAAACACCATATATTTT
. TRBD1 TRBJ1-2 TRBV18 CASSPPGSGGYGYTF TGTGCCAGCTCACCACCGGGCTCAGGGGGCTATGGCTACACCTTC
. TRBD1 TRBJ2-7 TRBV5-4 CASSTGTASYEQYF TGTGCCAGCAGCACGGGGACAGCGAGCTACGAGCAGTACTTC
. . TRBJ2-3 TRBV3-1/TRBV3-2 CASSFGGGDTQYF TGTGCCAGCAGTTTCGGGGGCGGGGATACGCAGTATTTT
. . TRBJ2-5 TRBV5-1 CASSSGQPRETQYF TGCGCCAGCAGCTCAGGACAGCCCCGGGAGACCCAGTACTTC
. TRBD1 TRBJ2-5 TRBV5-4 CASSTRQGAQETQYF TGTGCCAGCAGCACCAGACAGGGGGCCCAGGAGACCCAGTACTTC
. . TRBJ1-1 TRBV10-2 CASSESGQPYTEAFF TGCGCCAGCAGTGAGTCGGGTCAACCGTACACTGAAGCTTTCTTT
. . TRBJ2-5 TRBV10-2 CARATGTGGTQYF TGCGCCAGAGCGACTGGGACTGGCGGGACCCAGTACTTC
. . TRBJ1-4 TRBV6-6 CASSPGKGGSNEKLFF TGTGCCAGCAGCCCCGGGAAGGGTGGTTCTAATGAAAAACTGTTTTTT